The 2 T cell receptor beta chains in this list originate from one sample, sequenced in a study of early T cells in non-severe SARS-CoV-2 infection. TCRdb processed the 5' RACE reads anew with MiXCR; each CDR3 protein has one entry. Of 55,000 to 75,000 distinct CDR3 sequences listed, 9% to 15% were seen once; the top ten hold around 4.3%. Sequencing was carried out using whole blood. All receptors come from an adult who was a healthcare worker with PCR-confirmed SARS-CoV-2 infection or an uninfected control (not recorded which).

This clonotype appeared a few times. This chain joins TRBV7-9 and TRBJ2-7; D is ambiguous. CDR3 size: 12 residues. Germline assignment: CDR1 SEHNR and CDR2 FQNEAQ (reference sequence). Trimming removed 5 bases at V and 7 bases at J, with 12 bases between. CDR3 sequence (DNA): TGTGCCAGCAGCACGGGCCCCGGGGAGCAGTACTTC. Encoded protein: CASSTGPGEQYF.

This clonotype came up many times. J is TRBJ2-2 and V is TRBV4-1, with 8 bases identical to TRBD1. The CDR3 totals 17 residues. Losses at the gene ends were 0 bases for V and 6 bases for J; bases not matched to a gene: 9. CDR1 is MGHRA and CDR2 is YSYEKL in the germline V gene. For the CDR3, the DNA is TGCGCCAGCAGCCAAGATTCCCAGGGGGCAGTGGCCGGGGAGCTGTTTTTT. It encodes CASSQDSQGAVAGELFF.